The 9 T cell receptor beta chains presented below share a single source sample, sequenced in a study of regulatory T cells in long-lasting Graves disease. The time point is: newly diagnosed GD, antithyroid drugs for less than 3 months. PBMC RNA served as the TCR library source. Sequencing libraries for TCR beta were prepared with iRepertoire HTBI primers and Arm-PCR of CDR3 regions. One entry per CDR3 protein results from TCRdb running MiXCR on the multiplex PCR reads. The sample includes 370,000 or so distinct CDR3 sequences, around 16% of them seen just once. These same data were also listed under a study on T cells in Graves' hyperthyroidism and ophthalmopathy.

Source: peripheral blood mononuclear cells (PBMCs), taken at new diagnosis, from a patient treated with antithyroid drugs. These receptors all stem from a woman between 18 and 30 years old with Graves disease.

This clonotype was recorded at least ten times. The chain recombines TRBV11-2 with TRBJ2-7, with 10 bases lining up with TRBD1. CDR1 and CDR2 (germline): SGHAT, FQNNGV. With V trimmed by 4 bases and J by 2 bases, 5 bases remained unmatched. CDR3 size: 15 residues. The CDR3 region has the DNA TGTGCCAGCAGCTCCGGGACAGGGGTTACCTACGAGCAGTACTTC. Amino acids: CASSSGTGVTYEQYF.

This clonotype was recorded a few times. This chain connects TRBV28 to TRBJ2-2; D ambiguous. Germline CDR1 and CDR2: MDHEN and SYDVKM. The CDR3 is 13 amino acids. Trimming took off 2 bases at V and 6 bases at J, with 7 bases between the two ends. The CDR3 region is CASSLPAPGELFF. The CDR3 DNA reads as TGTGCCAGCAGTTTACCTGCTCCCGGGGAGCTGTTTTTT.

With regard to this clonotype: This clone may be a read error of a much larger clone one base away. The V gene is TRBV6-1, the J gene TRBJ2-6; D may correspond to TRBD1 or TRBD2 (5 bases each). V lost 6 bases and J 2 bases, leaving 11 bases between the germline ends. This CDR3 is built from 15 residues. The germline CDR1 and CDR2 sequences are MNHNS and SASEGT. CDR3 nucleotide sequence: TGTGCCAGCAGGGAACTGGGGGCTGGGGCCAACGTCCTGACTTTC. This gives the protein CASRELGAGANVLTF.

The chain joins TRBV30 to TRBJ2-7, with a tentative D call TRBD2 (5 bases). Trimming shortened V by 3 bases and J by 3 bases, and 12 bases separated the two germline ends. CDR3 length: 13 amino acids. CDR1 and CDR2 from the germline V gene are GTSNPN and SVGIG (reference sequence). CDR3 bases: TGTGCCTGGAGGTTGAGGAGCGGCTACGAGCAGTACTTC. Residues: CAWRLRSGYEQYF.

This CDR3 is CASRLGTGSFGKLFF. The CDR3 bases are TGTGCCAGCAGACTCGGGACAGGGAGTTTTGGAAAACTGTTTTTT. V gene TRBV28 combines with J gene TRBJ1-4; TRBD1 aligns across 9 bases. CDR1 and CDR2 (germline): MDHEN, SYDVKM. The V segment lost 6 bases and the J segment 10 bases; nucleotides outside the gene matches: 12. CDR3 length equals 15 residues.

The chain has TRBV25-1 and TRBJ2-4; 13 nucleotides match TRBD2. Germline CDR1 is MGHDK and CDR2 is SYGVNS. Losses at the gene ends were 2 bases for V and 0 bases for J; bases not matched to a gene: 13. The CDR3 sequence is 21 residues long. The CDR3 region has the DNA TGTGCCAGCAGTGAAAGGCTGACGACTAGCGGGGGGCACCTAGCCAAAAACATTCAGTACTTC. Translating gives CASSERLTTSGGHLAKNIQYF.

This clonotype was counted many times. This sequence joins TRBV14 and TRBJ2-5; D unresolved. V was pared by 4 bases and J by 5 bases, with 11 bases between. The CDR3 contains 13 residues. CDR1 is SGHDN and CDR2 is FVKESK in the germline V gene. CDR3 in DNA: TGTGCCAGCAGCCGAAAGATGGGGGAGACCCAGTACTTC. Protein sequence: CASSRKMGETQYF. Supplemented by reference TRBV14 and TRBJ2-5, the full variable domain reads EAGVTQFPSHSVIEKGQTVTLRCDPISGHDNLYWYRRVMGKEIKFLLHFVKESKQDESGMPNNRFLAERTGGTYSTLKVQPAELEDSGVYFCASSRKMGETQYFGPGTRLLVL.

There are many counts of this clonotype. This chain links TRBV12-3 or TRBV12-4 with TRBJ1-1; D gene ambiguous. Trimming stripped 5 bases from V and 6 bases from J, with 16 bases between. This CDR3 region has 14 residues. CDR3 sequence (DNA): TGTGCCAGCAGTCCCCCGGTGAGGATTTCTGAAGCTTTCTTT. This gives the protein CASSPPVRISEAFF.

This clonotype was counted many times. The chain employs TRBV4-1 and TRBJ2-7; 12 bases line up with TRBD2. The trim removed 5 bases at V and 5 bases at J, leaving 7 bases unmatched. CDR3 length equals 15 residues. Germline V lookup: CDR1 MGHRA, CDR2 YSYEKL. The CDR3 loop is CASSFSSGRADEQYF. The CDR3 DNA reads as TGCGCCAGCAGCTTTTCTAGCGGGAGGGCGGACGAGCAGTACTTC.